Each of the 26 T cell receptor beta chains below was sequenced from the same sample in a study of glioma-infiltrating T cells. Using RNA template, CDR3s of TCR alpha and beta were amplified with iRepertoire arm-PCR. A single record per CDR3 protein comes from TCRdb applying MiXCR to the multiplex PCR reads. Seen here are about 180,000 distinct CDR3 sequences, around 40% observed once, and the top ten hold roughly 5.2%. The sequenced sample consisted of glioma tissue, nonneoplastic brain tissue, or PBMCs (not recorded which). These receptors all come from a human donor with low-grade glioma or glioblastoma, undergoing nonglioma brain surgery, or in good health (not recorded which).

This chain connects TRBV7-9 to TRBJ2-5; 14 bases line up with TRBD2. V dropped 4 bases and J dropped 7; count of bases not matched to a gene: 2. Germline V gives CDR1 SEHNR, CDR2 FQNEAQ (reference sequence). The CDR3 runs 14 residues. CDR3 nucleotide sequence: TGTGCCAGCAGCTCGACTAGCGGGAGGGGGACCCAGTACTTC. Translation gives CASSSTSGRGTQYF.

The V and J genes are TRBV29-1 and TRBJ1-2; D gene ambiguous. The CDR3 is 15 amino acids. Looked up from germline, CDR1 is SQVTM and CDR2 is ANQGSEA. V shed 1 base and J shed 4 bases, with 16 bases lying between them. The DNA for the CDR3 is TGCAGCGTTGAAGCCGCTCGGCGCAACCGCTATGGCTACACCTTC. This gives the protein CSVEAARRNRYGYTF.

This clonotype came up many times. J is TRBJ1-5 and V is TRBV6-4; unclear D gene. CDR3 size: 13 residues. V was trimmed by 6 bases and J by 0 bases, leaving 6 bases between them. Germline loops: CDR1 MRHNA, CDR2 SNTAGT. Here the CDR3 DNA reads TGTGCCAGCAGCTTCGATAGCAATCAGCCCCAGCATTTT. Residues: CASSFDSNQPQHF.

This chain joins TRBV29-1 and TRBJ2-3, with D uncertain. The CDR3 covers 14 residues. Per germline, CDR1 SQVTM and CDR2 ANQGSEA. V shed 4 bases and J shed 0 bases, with 11 bases lying between them. CDR3 loop: CSVGVAGSTDTQYF. DNA of the CDR3: TGCAGCGTTGGGGTGGCAGGAAGCACAGATACGCAGTATTTT.

This clonotype was counted between two and nine times. This chain uses TRBV29-1 with TRBJ2-2, with D perhaps matching TRBD1 (5 bases). This CDR3 is 14 amino acids long. Germline V CDR1 and CDR2: SQVTM, ANQGSEA. V was trimmed by 7 bases and J by 3 bases, leaving 15 bases between them. As DNA, the CDR3 is TGCAGCGCAAGACAGCACGACGACACCGGGGAGCTGTTTTTT. This translates into CSARQHDDTGELFF.

Many counts were recorded for this clonotype. This chain joins TRBV28 and TRBJ2-2, with D unresolved. The germline V gene encodes CDR1 MDHEN and CDR2 SYDVKM. The CDR3 covers 12 residues. The germline V and J ends were trimmed by 10 bases and 3 bases, with 9 bases remaining between them. The CDR3: CATERYTGELFF. DNA for the CDR3: TGTGCCACCGAGAGGTACACCGGGGAGCTGTTTTTT.

Comment on this clonotype: One junction end does not reproduce the germline sequence, and a read error may be involved. This chain uses TRBV20-1 with TRBJ1-1, with D unresolved. This CDR3 is built from 13 residues. The germline V gene encodes CDR1 DFQATT and CDR2 SNEGSKA (reference sequence). The CDR3 DNA is TGCAGTGCGCCCCTTGATATGAACGCTGAAGCTTTCTTT. Translating it yields CSAPLDMNAEAFF.

As concerns this clonotype: With a much larger clone just one base away, this may be a read error. The genes are TRBV2 and TRBJ2-3, with TRBD2 as a possible D gene (5 bases). Per germline, CDR1 SNHLY and CDR2 FYNNEI. The CDR3 is made up of 12 amino acids. This chain's CDR3 is CATSASTDKQYF. The CDR3 DNA follows: TGTGCCACCTCCGCTAGCACAGATAAGCAGTATTTT. The full variable domain, with the rest looked up from reference TRBV2 and TRBJ2-3, is EPEVTQTPSHQVTQMGQEVILRCVPISNHLYFYWYRQILGQKVEFLVSFYNNEISEKSEIFDDQFSVERPDGSNFTLKIRSTKLEDSAMYFCATSASTDKQYFGPGTRLTVL.

This clonotype came up a few times. This rearrangement joins TRBV7-2 to TRBJ2-1; 14 bases are a match to TRBD2. Trimming cost V 4 bases and J 8 bases; bases outside gene matches: 7. The CDR3 is 16 amino acids. Germline V CDR1 and CDR2: SGHTA, FQGNSA. The CDR3 DNA reads TGTGCCAGCAGCTCCTGGACTAGCGGGAGGTTGGATGAGCAGTTCTTC. This sequence encodes CASSSWTSGRLDEQFF.

Concerning this clonotype itself: A read error is likely, as this CDR3 ends without the conserved phenylalanine or tryptophan. The V gene is TRBV7-6, the J gene TRBJ2-5; 10 bases are shared with TRBD2. The germline gives CDR1 SGHVS, CDR2 FNYEAQ. CDR3 length: 16 amino acids. The V segment lost 1 base and the J segment 4 bases; nucleotides outside the gene matches: 6. As DNA, the CDR3 is TGTGCCAGCAGCTTAGGCCTAGCGGGAGTATCAGAGACCCAGTACTTA. It encodes CASSLGLAGVSETQYL.

This chain joins TRBV29-1 and TRBJ2-5; the match to TRBD2 covers 9 bases. The CDR3 spans 14 residues. Germline trimming cut 5 bases from V and 5 bases from J; bases unmatched to any gene: 9. From germline, CDR1 is SQVTM and CDR2 ANQGSEA. The CDR3 sequence: CSVSDSGSSETQYF. The CDR3 coding sequence is TGCAGCGTTTCGGATAGCGGGAGTAGTGAGACCCAGTACTTC.

The table lists this clonotype with many counts. This chain links TRBV7-9 with TRBJ2-3; the D gene is possibly TRBD1 (5 bases). CDR1 and CDR2 from the germline V gene are SEHNR and FQNEAQ (reference sequence). The V and J ends lost 2 bases and 2 bases respectively, with 14 bases between them. This CDR3 is 16 amino acids long. CDR3 protein: CASSLWSGHFTDTQYF. The CDR3 DNA reads TGTGCCAGCAGCTTATGGTCTGGACACTTCACAGATACGCAGTATTTT.

The chain couples TRBV5-1 to TRBJ2-3; tentatively, D is TRBD2 (5 bases). V gave up 1 base and J gave up 5 bases, with 11 bases separating them. In germline, CDR1 is SGHRS, CDR2 YFSETQ. The CDR3 has 14 amino acids. The CDR3 loop reads CASSLLDSRDTQYF. CDR3 nucleotides: TGCGCCAGCAGCTTGTTGGACTCCAGAGATACGCAGTATTTT.

This clonotype was seen more than once but under ten times. The chain recombines TRBV2 with TRBJ2-1, with D possibly matching TRBD2 (6 bases). With 6 bases removed from V and 6 bases from J, the gap between germline ends came to 18 bases. CDR1 and CDR2 from the germline V gene are SNHLY and FYNNEI. The CDR3 contains 15 residues. The CDR3 reads CASSHRTLAPNEQFF. CDR3 in DNA: TGTGCCAGCAGCCACAGGACACTAGCCCCCAATGAGCAGTTCTTC.

This clonotype was recorded at least ten times. V gene TRBV6-1 combines with J gene TRBJ2-1; 7 positions match TRBD1. The CDR3 is 16 residues long. V was clipped by 1 base and J by 7 bases; unmatched bases: 10. Germline-derived CDR1 and CDR2 are MNHNS and SASEGT. The DNA of the CDR3 is TGTGCCAGCAGTGAAGGGGCAACAGGGGTTATGAATGAGCAGTTCTTC. This codes for CASSEGATGVMNEQFF.

This clonotype turned up a few times. The genes are TRBV5-6 and TRBJ2-1; no firm D call. CDR3 size: 12 residues. Deletions cut 0 bases from V and 5 bases from J, with 3 bases between. From germline, CDR1 is SGHDT and CDR2 YYEEEE. This CDR3 reads CASSLANNEQFF. The CDR3 DNA sequence: TGTGCCAGCAGCTTGGCGAACAATGAGCAGTTCTTC.

About this clonotype itself: At one end, the junction sequence differs from germline, possibly due to a read error. V gene TRBV11-2 combines with J gene TRBJ2-3; 9 bases map to TRBD2. The CDR3 spans 16 residues. The germline V gene has CDR1 SGHAT and CDR2 FQNNGV. The CDR3 DNA reads TGTGCCAGCAGCTTAGGGGGTAGCGGGAGCACATATACGCAGTATTTT. Amino acids: CASSLGGSGSTYTQYF. Variable domain in full (rest from reference TRBV11-2 and TRBJ2-3): EAGVAQSPRYKIIEKRQSVAFWCNPISGHATLYWYQQILGQGPKLLIQFQNNGVVDDSQLPKDRFSAERLKGVDSTLKIQPAKLEDSAVYLCASSLGGSGSTYTQYFGPGTRLTVL.

Worth noting for this clonotype: Being one base from a much bigger clone, this may be a read error. This chain joins TRBV4-1 and TRBJ2-7, with 7 bases that match TRBD2. The CDR3 contains 13 residues. The ends lost 3 bases at V and 6 bases at J; junction bases unmatched: 5. Per the germline V gene, CDR1 is MGHRA and CDR2 is YSYEKL. Here the CDR3 DNA reads TGCGCCAGCAGCCAGGGAGGGGAGAGCGAGCAGTACTTC. Its protein product is CASSQGGESEQYF.

A remark on this clonotype: The germline gene is not matched at one end of the junction; a read error may be the cause. This chain links TRBV7-3 with TRBJ1-1, with a possible D match to TRBD1 (6 bases). Germline CDR1 SGHTA, CDR2 FQGTGA. The CDR3 extends over 13 amino acids. The CDR3 DNA follows: TGTGCCAGCAGCCAACAGGGTAACGCTGAAGCTTTGTTT. It is translated as CASSQQGNAEALF.

This clonotype was seen ten or more times. The genes are TRBV3-1 and TRBJ2-7, with D maybe TRBD1 (5 bases). The CDR3 has 14 amino acids. With 0 bases removed from V and 3 bases from J, the gap between germline ends came to 9 bases. Germline V gives CDR1 LGHDT, CDR2 YNNKEL (reference sequence). CDR3 in amino acids: CASSQDRGFYEQYF. CDR3 coding DNA: TGTGCCAGCAGCCAAGATAGGGGATTCTACGAGCAGTACTTC.

The rearrangement links TRBV7-2 to TRBJ2-5; TRBD1 or TRBD2 may be the D gene (6 bases each). Germline V CDR1 and CDR2: SGHTA, FQGNSA. The CDR3 sequence is 15 residues long. Trimming removed 5 bases at V and 5 bases at J, with 18 bases between. The CDR3 nucleotides read TGTGCCAGCAGCCTGCCGGCCGGGGGCTCGGAGACCCAGTACTTC. Translated: CASSLPAGGSETQYF.

The chain has TRBV3-1 and TRBJ2-3, with a weak D call TRBD1 (5 bases). This CDR3 region has 13 residues. Germline CDR1 is LGHDT and CDR2 is YNNKEL (reference sequence). Trimming stripped 8 bases from V and 5 bases from J, with 14 bases between. CDR3 DNA: TGTGCCAGCCTCGGACAAATGAGAGATACGCAGTATTTT. This sequence encodes CASLGQMRDTQYF.

About this clonotype: One base away lies a much larger clone, so this may be a sequencing read error. V gene TRBV29-1 combines with J gene TRBJ2-1, with D uncertain. This CDR3 spans 11 amino acids. CDR1 and CDR2 from the germline V gene are SQVTM and ANQGSEA. Trimming shortened V by 4 bases and J by 6 bases, and 7 bases separated the two germline ends. The CDR3 bases are TGCAGCGTTGTTGCTGCCAATGAGCAGTTCTTC. It translates to CSVVAANEQFF.

There are a few counts of this clonotype. This chain links TRBV24-1 with TRBJ2-1; 8 bases fit TRBD1. This CDR3 has 15 residues. The germline CDR1 and CDR2 sequences are KGHDR and SFDVKD. The V segment lost 5 bases and the J segment 1 base; nucleotides outside the gene matches: 3. The CDR3 DNA follows: TGTGCCACCAGTGCAGGACAGGGATCCTACAATGAGCAGTTCTTC. Protein: CATSAGQGSYNEQFF.

On this clonotype: A much bigger clone sits one base away, suggesting this may be a read error. The V gene is TRBV12-3 or TRBV12-4, the J gene TRBJ2-3; no clear D. V was shortened by 5 bases and J by 4 bases, with 10 bases between the two germline ends. This CDR3 has 13 residues. The CDR3 spells CASSIGGSDTQYF. The CDR3 DNA is TGTGCCAGCAGTATTGGCGGATCAGATACGCAGTATTTT.

This clonotype showed up just once. Just one base apart from a much larger clone, this may be a read error. The rearrangement links TRBV2 to TRBJ1-4, with D uncertain. Germline V lookup: CDR1 SNHLY, CDR2 FYNNEI. This CDR3 is 17 amino acids long. The CDR3 is CASSGSPRVGANEKLSF. CDR3 sequence (DNA): TGTGCCAGCAGCGGATCCCCCCGGGTGGGAGCTAATGAAAAACTGTCTTTT. The full variable domain, with the rest looked up from reference TRBV2 and TRBJ1-4, is EPEVTQTPSHQVTQMGQEVILRCVPISNHLYFYWYRQILGQKVEFLVSFYNNEISEKSEIFDDQFSVERPDGSNFTLKIRSTKLEDSAMYFCASSGSPRVGANEKLSFGSGTQLSVL.